This note documents a single T cell receptor (beta chain) sequence. Assay: immunoSEQ multiplex PCR; the TCRdb copy retains only in-frame clones and omits some. The sample has roughly 18,000 clones, more than 70% seen once. The data were obtained in a study of T cell changes during pregnancy in multiple sclerosis. Sequences were derived from CD4+ T cells from peripheral blood mononuclear cells, sampled in the first trimester of pregnancy. The sequence was obtained from a female donor in good health, enrolled as a control in a pregnancy study.

The CDR3 reads CASRDTYEQYF. Here the CDR3 DNA reads TGTGCCAGCAGGGACACCTACGAGCAGTACTTC. The V gene is TRBV2, the J gene TRBJ2-7; D might be TRBD1 (5 bases). The V end was cut by 6 bases, the J end by 2 bases, with 5 bases between. Germline V gene data show CDR1 as SNHLY and CDR2 as FYNNEI. The CDR3 totals 11 residues. Drawing the rest from reference TRBV2 and TRBJ2-7, the complete variable domain is EPEVTQTPSHQVTQMGQEVILRCVPISNHLYFYWYRQILGQKVEFLVSFYNNEISEKSEIFDDQFSVERPDGSNFTLKIRSTKLEDSAMYFCASRDTYEQYFGPGTRLTVT.